The next 20 T cell receptor beta chains were all read from a single sample in a study of T cell repertoires in cytomegalovirus infection. MiXCR, run by TCRdb on the reads, gives a single entry per CDR3 protein. The sample carries 450,000 to 600,000 distinct CDR3 sequences, roughly 34% recorded once. For these TCRs, the target antigens are not known. The material was cultured PBMCs, obtained from culture after CMV antigen stimulation. Every receptor here comes from a human donor in good health (CMV status not recorded). Some clones in this sample may be carry-over from other donors' samples.

The CDR3 DNA reads as TGTGCTAGTGGTTTCCGGGAGGTGGGAGGTCACGAGCAGTTCTTC. Residues: CASGFREVGGHEQFF. The chain joins TRBV12-5 to TRBJ2-1; 7 nucleotides agree with TRBD2. The CDR3 contains 15 residues. J gave up 10 bases and V 3 bases, and 12 bases lay outside the gene matches. Germline V CDR1 and CDR2: LGHNT, FRNRAP.

The chain employs TRBV6-6 and TRBJ2-1; 9 positions match TRBD1. The CDR3 is made up of 15 amino acids. V trimming: 7 bases; J trimming: 8 bases; junction bases outside the gene matches: 12. The germline V gene encodes CDR1 MNHNY and CDR2 SVGAGI (reference sequence). The CDR3 nucleotides read TGTGCCAGCACCCCCGCGACAGGGGGGATTTATGAGCAGTTCTTC. As protein: CASTPATGGIYEQFF.

This clonotype has a handful of counts. The chain recombines TRBV7-2 with TRBJ2-7; D might be TRBD2 (6 bases). CDR1 SGHTA and CDR2 FQGNSA come from the germline V gene. The CDR3 consists of 12 residues. V dropped 2 bases and J dropped 6 bases, with 8 bases sitting between them. DNA for the CDR3: TGTGCCAGCAGCTTACTGACTAGCGAGCAGTACTTC. This encodes CASSLLTSEQYF.

This clonotype has more than one count but fewer than ten. Written as DNA, the CDR3 is TGTGCCAGCAGGAGGACAGATGTTAACTATGGCTACACCTTC. Translation gives CASRRTDVNYGYTF. The rearrangement uses TRBV6-2 or TRBV6-3 and TRBJ1-2; weak D call: TRBD1 (6 bases). Per germline, CDR1 MNHEY and CDR2 SVGEGT. This CDR3 contains 14 residues. V shed 6 bases and J shed 1 base, with 12 bases lying between them.

The rearrangement joins TRBV7-2 to TRBJ2-2, with TRBD2 matching over 7 bases. The CDR3 loop spans 15 amino acids. In germline, CDR1 is SGHTA, CDR2 FQGNSA. V lost 3 bases and J lost 4; bases outside the gene matches: 5. CDR3 amino acids: CASSLAPSGTGELFF. The CDR3 region has the DNA TGTGCCAGCAGCTTGGCCCCTAGCGGCACCGGGGAGCTGTTTTTT.

The chain recombines TRBV6-6 with TRBJ2-2, with D tentatively TRBD1 (5 bases). The CDR3 has 15 amino acids. Trimming cost V 1 base and J 7 bases, with 13 bases left between them. Germline CDR1 MNHNY, CDR2 SVGAGI (reference sequence). In DNA, the CDR3 is TGTGCCAGCAGTTACTGGCAGGGAAGAAGCGGGGAGCTGTTTTTT. Its translation: CASSYWQGRSGELFF.

This chain uses TRBV12-5 with TRBJ2-1; D gene unclear. The CDR3 covers 14 residues. V lost 4 bases to trimming and J lost 0 bases, with 7 bases between them. Germline V gives CDR1 LGHNT, CDR2 FRNRAP. CDR3 nucleotides: TGTGCTAGTGGTTATGGCGACTCCTACAATGAGCAGTTCTTC. Protein product: CASGYGDSYNEQFF.

This clonotype was counted ten times or more. This chain uses TRBV7-6 with TRBJ1-5; 7 bases align to TRBD1. The junction had 10 bases not matched to a gene; V was cut back by 5 bases and J by 0 bases. The CDR3 length is 17 residues. Germline CDR1 reads SGHVS; CDR2 reads FNYEAQ. CDR3: CASSKTPGDSSNQPQHF. The CDR3 DNA follows: TGTGCCAGCAGCAAAACGCCGGGGGACAGTAGCAATCAGCCCCAGCATTTT.

Comment on this clonotype: A much larger clone differs from this one at a single base, so this may be a read error. V usage is TRBV2 and J usage is TRBJ2-3, with D perhaps given as TRBD1 or TRBD2 (5 bases each). The V and J ends lost 4 bases and 0 bases respectively, with 5 bases between them. The germline CDR1 and CDR2 sequences are SNHLY and FYNNEI. The CDR3 covers 13 residues. The CDR3 DNA reads TGTGCCAGCAGTGGGGACAGCACAGATACGCAGTATTTT. Protein product: CASSGDSTDTQYF.

The chain carries TRBV19 and TRBJ1-1, with a weak D call TRBD1 (5 bases). Trimming stripped 5 bases from V and 1 base from J, with 11 bases between. Germline CDR1 and CDR2: LNHDA and SQIVND (reference sequence). CDR3 length: 14 amino acids. Here the CDR3 DNA reads TGTGCCAGTAGTCCCAACAGGAGGAACACTGAAGCTTTCTTT. It is translated as CASSPNRRNTEAFF. The complete variable domain, with remaining parts taken from reference TRBV19 and TRBJ1-1, reads DGGITQSPKYLFRKEGQNVTLSCEQNLNHDAMYWYRQDPGQGLRLIYYSQIVNDFQKGDIAEGYSVSREKKESFPLTVTSAQKNPTAFYLCASSPNRRNTEAFFGQGTRLTVV.

J is TRBJ1-2 and V is TRBV29-1, with D tentatively TRBD1 (5 bases). This CDR3 region has 12 residues. V was pared by 3 bases and J by 4 bases, with 9 bases between. Germline V CDR1 and CDR2: SQVTM, ANQGSEA. The CDR3 sequence is CSVEAQGYGYTF. The DNA of the CDR3 is TGCAGCGTTGAGGCGCAGGGCTATGGCTACACCTTC.

This rearrangement joins TRBV12-3 or TRBV12-4 to TRBJ2-1; no clear D gene. V dropped 3 bases and J dropped 2 bases, with 17 bases sitting between them. This CDR3 comprises 17 residues. DNA for the CDR3: TGTGCCAGCAGTTTCGGAATAGAACTGACCCCCTACAATGAGCAGTTCTTC. This codes for CASSFGIELTPYNEQFF.

This clonotype was seen only a few times. V gene TRBV7-2 combines with J gene TRBJ1-5; 7 positions match TRBD1. V dropped 5 bases and J dropped 6; count of bases not matched to a gene: 7. Germline-derived CDR1 and CDR2 are SGHTA and FQGNSA. The CDR3 is 14 residues long. DNA for the CDR3: TGTGCCAGCAGCCTACAAAGGGACAGTCAGCCCCAGCATTTT. Translated, it gives CASSLQRDSQPQHF.

The CDR3 protein is CASSRRGGDYGYTF. For the CDR3, the DNA is TGTGCCAGCAGCCGCCGCGGGGGGGATTATGGCTACACCTTC. The J gene is TRBJ1-2, the V gene TRBV5-8; maybe TRBD1 (5 bases). The germline CDR1 and CDR2 sequences are SGHTS and YDEGEE. The CDR3 has 14 residues. The ends were cut back, 4 bases at V and 5 bases at J, with 15 bases in the middle.

J is TRBJ2-2 and V is TRBV9; 8 bases agree with TRBD1. CDR1 is SGDLS and CDR2 is YYNGEE in the germline V gene. V shed 0 bases and J 7 bases; nucleotides not matched to a gene: 5. CDR3 length: 15 amino acids. The CDR3 DNA follows: TGTGCCAGCAGCGTAGGGACAGGGCAGGGCGGGGAGCTGTTTTTT. Amino acids: CASSVGTGQGGELFF.

The genes are TRBV20-1 and TRBJ2-4; 11 bases fit TRBD2. Germline loops: CDR1 DFQATT, CDR2 SNEGSKA (reference sequence). This CDR3 is 14 amino acids long. Trimming cost V 4 bases and J 9 bases; bases outside gene matches: 8. CDR3 sequence (DNA): TGCAGTGCTACAACTAGCGGGAGTTCGGTCATTCAGTACTTC. The encoded protein is CSATTSGSSVIQYF.

The gene calls are TRBV5-4 and TRBJ2-7; D gene ambiguous. Trimming cost V 5 bases and J 3 bases, with 18 bases left between them. The CDR3 contains 15 residues. CDR1 and CDR2 (germline): SGHNT, YYREEE (reference sequence). DNA of the CDR3: TGTGCCAGCAGTCAATGGGCCGCCAGAGACTACGAGCAGTACTTC. This codes for CASSQWAARDYEQYF.

This clonotype showed up just once. This sequence joins TRBV10-2 and TRBJ2-7, with 14 nucleotides matching TRBD2. Germline V CDR1 and CDR2: WSHSY, SAAADI. The CDR3 has 16 amino acids. V gave up 2 bases and J gave up 4 bases; unmatched junction bases: 4. The CDR3 loop reads CASSELGTSGSYEQYF. CDR3 in DNA: TGCGCCAGCAGTGAGCTAGGGACTAGCGGGAGTTACGAGCAGTACTTC.

The chain employs TRBV7-2 and TRBJ2-7; no reliable D call. Trimming cost V 2 bases and J 4 bases, with 9 bases left between them. CDR1 SGHTA and CDR2 FQGNSA come from the germline V gene. This CDR3 has 13 residues. The CDR3 DNA sequence: TGTGCCAGCAGCTTAAACGAAGGGTACGAGCAGTACTTC. This encodes CASSLNEGYEQYF.

This clonotype was seen only a few times. This sequence joins TRBV20-1 and TRBJ1-6, with 9 bases identical to TRBD1. Germline CDR1 and CDR2: DFQATT and SNEGSKA (reference sequence). After removal of 0 bases from V and 10 bases from J, the junction contained 7 bases not matched to a gene. The CDR3 extends over 15 amino acids. The CDR3 spells CSARDIGTGNSPLHF. CDR3 DNA: TGCAGTGCTAGAGATATCGGGACAGGGAACTCACCCCTCCACTTT.